Following are 14 T cell receptor beta chains from one sample sequenced in a study of high-grade serous ovarian cancer treatment subgroups. Tumor samples were taken before definitive surgery or chemotherapy. Sequenced by immunoSEQ multiplex PCR; TCRdb stores in-frame clones only, minus some. This repertoire shows about 10,000 clones, about 63% found once; its top ten account for around 4%. Sequenced sample: tumor tissue. The receptors were sampled from a human donor with high-grade serous ovarian cancer.

The chain employs TRBV2 and TRBJ1-5, with D possibly matching TRBD1 (5 bases). Trimming shortened V by 7 bases and J by 4 bases, and 8 bases separated the two germline ends. The length of the CDR3 is 12 residues. Per germline, CDR1 SNHLY and CDR2 FYNNEI. The CDR3 DNA is TGTGCCAGCACAGGGCCGAATCAGCCCCAGCATTTT. It yields the protein CASTGPNQPQHF.

The chain links TRBV7-2 to TRBJ2-3; tentatively, D is TRBD1 (5 bases). Germline loops: CDR1 SGHTA, CDR2 FQGNSA. V gave up 5 bases and J gave up 8 bases, with 17 bases separating them. The CDR3 runs to 14 residues. The CDR3 coding sequence is TGTGCCAGCAGCACCTCTGGGGCGGTCGGTACGCAGTATTTT. It specifies CASSTSGAVGTQYF.

On this clone: The junction does not match germline at one end; this may be a read error. The gene calls are TRBV27 and TRBJ1-5; 7 nucleotides line up with TRBD1. CDR3 length equals 15 residues. From germline, CDR1 is MNHEY and CDR2 SMNVEV (reference sequence). DNA of the CDR3: TGTGCCAGCAGTCCGAATTACCGCAGGACAGGAAGAAAGGATTTT. Residues: CASSPNYRRTGRKDF.

This clone has a handful of counts. The chain links TRBV7-2 to TRBJ2-2; 10 bases are shared with TRBD2. V gave up 5 bases and J gave up 8 bases; unmatched junction bases: 5. The CDR3 is made up of 14 amino acids. The germline V gene has CDR1 SGHTA and CDR2 FQGNSA. CDR3 sequence (DNA): TGTGCCAGCAGCACGGGACTAGCGCCTGGGGAGCTGTTTTTT. Its protein is CASSTGLAPGELFF.

The chain couples TRBV7-2 to TRBJ1-5, with D tentatively TRBD1 (6 bases). V lost 5 bases to trimming and J lost 1 base, with 21 bases between them. CDR1 and CDR2 from the germline V gene are SGHTA and FQGNSA. This CDR3 is 18 amino acids long. CDR3 sequence: CASSAERGGPLSNQPQHF. CDR3 nucleotide sequence: TGTGCCAGCAGCGCTGAAAGGGGGGGGCCATTGAGCAATCAGCCCCAGCATTTT.

Regarding this clone: Other nucleotide sequences from this sample produce the same CDR3. The chain employs TRBV7-3 and TRBJ2-1; TRBD2 matches at 10 bases. Trimming removed 5 bases from V and 3 bases from J; junction bases left unmatched: 16. CDR3 size: 19 residues. The germline CDR1 and CDR2 sequences are SGHTA and FQGTGA. Here the CDR3 DNA reads TGTGCCAGCAGCCCTAATGCGCTAGCGGGAGCAAGGGGCTACAATGAGCAGTTCTTC. It translates to CASSPNALAGARGYNEQFF.

This clone was counted a single time. The chain carries TRBV27 and TRBJ2-1; the D gene could be TRBD1 or TRBD2 (7 bases each). The ends were cut back, 6 bases at V and 1 base at J, with 13 bases in the middle. CDR3 length: 15 residues. CDR1 and CDR2 (germline): MNHEY, SMNVEV (reference sequence). The CDR3 DNA follows: TGTGCCAGCAGGGAGCGGGGACAGTCCTACAATGAGCAGTTCTTC. Residues: CASRERGQSYNEQFF.

V and J are TRBV6-5 and TRBJ2-5, with D perhaps TRBD1 or TRBD2 (5 bases each). The DNA end favors TRBJ2-7, so the J call may be wrong. The CDR3 runs 13 residues. Germline V lookup: CDR1 MNHEY, CDR2 SVGAGI. The DNA of the CDR3 is TGTGCCTATACGTCCGGGGCCACCTACGAGCAGTACTTC. Amino acid sequence: CAYTSGATYEQYF.

This clone was counted between two and nine times. The rearrangement joins TRBV5-1 to TRBJ2-2, with 11 positions matching TRBD2. V was pared by 0 bases and J by 5 bases, with 3 bases of the junction left unmatched. This CDR3 spans 16 amino acids. Germline CDR1 SGHRS, CDR2 YFSETQ. CDR3 protein: CASSLALAGGTGELFF. DNA of the CDR3: TGCGCCAGCAGCTTGGCTCTAGCGGGAGGTACCGGGGAGCTGTTTTTT.

The rearrangement joins TRBV28 to TRBJ2-3; D is undetermined. The CDR3 is made up of 12 amino acids. The germline V gene has CDR1 MDHEN and CDR2 SYDVKM. Deletions cut 8 bases from V and 8 bases from J, with 14 bases between. CDR3 in amino acids: CASRVVSGTQYF. DNA for the CDR3: TGTGCCAGCCGCGTCGTGTCTGGTACGCAGTATTTT.

About this clone itself: This specimen includes other DNA sequences encoding the same CDR3. The V gene is TRBV7-3, the J gene TRBJ2-5; TRBD1 aligns across 7 bases. The J segment lost 5 bases and the V segment lost 5 bases, leaving 8 bases of the junction unmatched. Germline CDR1 reads SGHTA; CDR2 reads FQGTGA. This CDR3 spans 14 amino acids. CDR3 amino acids: CASSPTGVGETQYF. CDR3 nucleotide sequence: TGTGCCAGCAGCCCCACAGGGGTCGGTGAGACCCAGTACTTC.

The chain joins TRBV4-3 to TRBJ2-3; D is undetermined. V lost 4 bases, J lost 1 base, and 15 bases lay in between. Per the germline V gene, CDR1 is LGHNA and CDR2 is YSLEER. The CDR3 has 16 residues. CDR3 coding DNA: TGCGCCAGCAGCCTCGAGAGGTTATCAGGCACAGATACGCAGTATTTT. It specifies CASSLERLSGTDTQYF.

The CDR3 nucleotides are TGTGCCAGCAGCAATGGGGAAGATACGCAGTATTTT. Protein sequence: CASSNGEDTQYF. This chain uses TRBV7-9 with TRBJ2-3, with D unclear. V was trimmed by 5 bases and J by 5 bases, leaving 8 bases between them. This CDR3 has 12 amino acids. The germline CDR1 and CDR2 sequences are SEHNR and FQNEAQ (reference sequence).

The V gene is TRBV9, the J gene TRBJ2-1; TRBD2 aligns across 13 bases. Trimming at V came to 3 bases and at J to 2 bases, leaving 5 bases not matched to a gene. Germline values: CDR1 SGDLS, CDR2 YYNGEE. The CDR3 is 17 amino acids. CDR3 DNA sequence: TGTGCCAGCAGCGGGACTAGCGGGAGCCTGACCTACAATGAGCAGTTCTTC. As protein: CASSGTSGSLTYNEQFF.